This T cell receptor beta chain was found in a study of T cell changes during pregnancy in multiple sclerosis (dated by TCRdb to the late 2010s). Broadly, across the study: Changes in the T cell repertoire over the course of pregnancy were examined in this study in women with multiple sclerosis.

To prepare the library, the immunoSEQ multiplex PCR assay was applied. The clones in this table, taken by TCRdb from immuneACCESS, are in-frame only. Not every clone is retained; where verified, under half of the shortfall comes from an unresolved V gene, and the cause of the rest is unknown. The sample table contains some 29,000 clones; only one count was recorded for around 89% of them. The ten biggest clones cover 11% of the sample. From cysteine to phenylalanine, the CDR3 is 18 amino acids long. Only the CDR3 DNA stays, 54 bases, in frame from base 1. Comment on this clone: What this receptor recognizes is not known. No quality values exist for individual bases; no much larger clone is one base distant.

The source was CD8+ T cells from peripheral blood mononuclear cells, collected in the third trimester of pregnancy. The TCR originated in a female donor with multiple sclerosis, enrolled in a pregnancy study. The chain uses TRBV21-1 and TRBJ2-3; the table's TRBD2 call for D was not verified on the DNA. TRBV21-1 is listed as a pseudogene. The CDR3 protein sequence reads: CASSSGLAGGPGTDTQYF. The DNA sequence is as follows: TGTGCCAGCAGCAGTGGACTAGCGGGAGGGCCGGGCACAGATACGCAGTATTTT.